This TCR beta chain was captured in a study of T cell repertoires in cytomegalovirus infection. Study overall: CMV epitopes that were recently identified and HLA-C-restricted were used alongside well-studied HLA-B-restricted ones. It can be stated that public TCR beta signatures indicated CMV infection as well as a matching HLA type.

Whole-study findings and limits: Frequencies of public TCR beta families were cumulated, and this identified carriers of CMV plus the relevant HLA. The response measured ex vivo was dominated by TCR beta clonotypes (HLA-C-restricted and CMV-specific).

TCRdb ran MiXCR on the reads and lists one entry per CDR3 protein. The table shows approximately 910,000 distinct CDR3 sequences, with 30% to 40% occurring only once. V was cut by 4 bases and J by 6 bases, with 13 bases left in between. The CDR3 consists of 14 residues. CDR1 and CDR2 from the germline V gene are MGHRA and YSYEKL. Concerning this clonotype itself: Its antigen is as yet unknown.

This rearrangement joins TRBV4-1 to TRBJ2-1, with D perhaps matching TRBD2 (6 bases). Sequences were derived from cultured CD8+ T cells from PBMCs, sampled from culture after CMV antigen stimulation. The TCR originated in a human donor in good health (CMV status not recorded). Some clones in this sample may be carry-over from other donors' samples. DNA for the CDR3: TGCGCCAGCAGCCCCATAGGAGGGGCCAATGAGCAGTTCTTC. Translation: CASSPIGGANEQFF.